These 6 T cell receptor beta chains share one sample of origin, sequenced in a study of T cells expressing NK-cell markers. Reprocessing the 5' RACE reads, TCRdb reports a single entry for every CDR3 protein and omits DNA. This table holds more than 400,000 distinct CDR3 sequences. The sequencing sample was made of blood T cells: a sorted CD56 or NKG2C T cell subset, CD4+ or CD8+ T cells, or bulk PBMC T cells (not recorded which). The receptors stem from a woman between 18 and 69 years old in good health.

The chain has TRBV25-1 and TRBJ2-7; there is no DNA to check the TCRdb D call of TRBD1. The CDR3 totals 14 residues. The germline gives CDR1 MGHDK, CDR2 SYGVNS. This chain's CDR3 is CASSESDIAYEQYF.

CDR3 sequence: CSVEWDGLNYGYTF. The chain is built from TRBV29-1 and TRBJ1-2. The CDR3 length is 14 residues. The germline V gene encodes CDR1 SQVTM and CDR2 ANQGSEA.

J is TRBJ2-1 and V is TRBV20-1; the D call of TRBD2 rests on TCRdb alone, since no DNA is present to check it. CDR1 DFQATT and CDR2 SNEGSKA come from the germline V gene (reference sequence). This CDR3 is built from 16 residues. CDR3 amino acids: CSARGGLAEVYNEQFF.

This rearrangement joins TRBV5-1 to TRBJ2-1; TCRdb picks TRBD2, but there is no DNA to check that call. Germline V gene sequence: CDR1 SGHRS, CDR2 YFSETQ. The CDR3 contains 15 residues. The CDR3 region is CASSLTSSGGNEQFF. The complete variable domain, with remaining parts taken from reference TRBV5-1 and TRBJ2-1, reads KAGVTQTPRYLIKTRGQQVTLSCSPISGHRSVSWYQQTPGQGLQFLFEYFSETQRNKGNFPGRFSGRQFSNSRSEMNVSTLELGDSALYLCASSLTSSGGNEQFFGPGTRLTVL.

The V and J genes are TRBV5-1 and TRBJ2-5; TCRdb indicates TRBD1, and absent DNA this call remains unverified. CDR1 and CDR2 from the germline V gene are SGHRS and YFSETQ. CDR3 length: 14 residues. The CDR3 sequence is CASSPWASQETQYF.

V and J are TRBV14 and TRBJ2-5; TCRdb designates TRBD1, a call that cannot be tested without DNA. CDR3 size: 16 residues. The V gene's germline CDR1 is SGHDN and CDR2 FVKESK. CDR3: CASSQPRGTQQETQYF.